This TCR beta chain was profiled in a study of blood T cell repertoires in COVID-19. Study-wide context: From the United States, Italy and Spain came samples of acute and convalescent COVID-19. T cells, B-cell-depleted T cells, or PBMCs supplied cDNA or gDNA.

Looked up from germline, CDR1 is SGDLS and CDR2 is YYNGEE. Trimming removed 4 bases at V and 3 bases at J, with 13 bases between. The CDR3 sequence is 15 residues long. Under the authors' procedure: Researchers report that nucleated cell counts were estimated from reference gene primer amplification. Sequencing used immunoSEQ multiplex PCR; TCRdb keeps in-frame clones, though not all of them. V and J calls and clone size are as listed in that table; D and trimming were resolved from the DNA. The repertoire holds about 250,000 clones, with approximately 85% as singletons. The rearrangement links TRBV9 to TRBJ2-2, with D perhaps TRBD2 (6 bases). Specimen: peripheral blood. The receptor's source is a woman aged 80 or over with COVID-19, enrolled during active disease. The CDR3 coding sequence is TGTGCCAGCAGCTTGTCCCAGCGGGACACCGGGGAGCTGTTTTTT. Encoded protein: CASSLSQRDTGELFF.